A selection of T cell receptor beta chains follows, all from one sample in a study. TCRdb ran MiXCR on the RT-PCR reads and lists one entry per CDR3 protein. The sample yields 650,000 to 800,000 distinct CDR3 sequences, approximately 15% seen once. Sequenced input: memory CD4+ T cells from blood. Receptors were obtained from a female donor in good health, serving as a healthy control. Both conserved end residues are part of each CDR3. D genes are given only for firm matches. Only part of the rows carry a size: once, few, many, or a class if the clone is expanded.

v_gene	d_gene	j_gene	abundance	CDR3nt	CDR3aa
TRBV6-5	.	TRBJ1-4	many	TGTGCCAGCAGCTCCAGGGTTGTTAATGAAAAACTGTTTTTT	CASSSRVVNEKLFF
TRBV27	TRBD1	TRBJ2-7	few	TGTGCCAGCAGTGGGGCCGGGACAGTGGGCAACGAGCAGTACTTC	CASSGAGTVGNEQYF
TRBV20-1	.	TRBJ1-1	.	TGCAGTGCTAGAGACGGGACCCTGAGGGGAGCTTTCTTT	CSARDGTLRGAFF
TRBV11-1	.	TRBJ2-5	.	TGTGCCAGCAGCTTAGATGTAGCAGGATGGGAGACCCAGTACTTC	CASSLDVAGWETQYF
TRBV4-3	.	TRBJ2-7	few	TGCGCCAGCAGCCGGGACATTCGCTACGAGCAGTACTTC	CASSRDIRYEQYF
TRBV5-5	.	TRBJ1-1	few	TGTGCCAGCAGCTTGTATACGCTCAACACTGAAGCTTTCTTT	CASSLYTLNTEAFF
TRBV28	.	TRBJ2-1	.	TGTGCCAGCAGTACGCCCGGGACACCAGTGGTCTTC	CASSTPGTPVVF
TRBV21-1	.	TRBJ1-5	few	TGTGCCACGGCGGGTCAGCCCCAGCATTTT	CATAGQPQHF
TRBV29-1	TRBD1	TRBJ1-2	many	TGCAGCGTCCGGGACAGGGACTATGGCTACACCTTC	CSVRDRDYGYTF
TRBV20-1	.	TRBJ2-3	.	TGCAGTGCTAGTCGACTGGAGGGGGCCCTCACAGATACGCAGTATTTT	CSASRLEGALTDTQYF
TRBV20-1	TRBD1	TRBJ1-6	few	TGCAGTGCGGTGGGACAGGACAATTCACCCCTCCACTTT	CSAVGQDNSPLHF
TRBV5-6	.	TRBJ1-1	few	TGTGCCAGCAGCTTCCTTGACAGCAGGGACACTGAAGCTTTCTTT	CASSFLDSRDTEAFF
TRBV5-5	.	TRBJ2-7	few	TGTGCCAGCAGCCTAGGGGCAGCCCTCTCCTACGAGCAGTACTTC	CASSLGAALSYEQYF
TRBV10-3	TRBD1	TRBJ1-1	few	TGTGCCATCAGTACGGGACAGGGGGGTGAAGCTTTCTTT	CAISTGQGGEAFF
TRBV4-3	TRBD2	TRBJ2-1	few	TGCGCCAGCAGCCAAGAGGGGACTAGCGGGAGTTGGTACAATGAGCAGTTCTTC	CASSQEGTSGSWYNEQFF
TRBV6-6	TRBD1	TRBJ1-5	.	TGTGCCAGCATTAGCCGGGACAGGGGCCAAGAGACCCAGCATTTT	CASISRDRGQETQHF
TRBV12-3/TRBV12-4	TRBD1	TRBJ1-2	few	TGTGCCAGCAGCCGGAGGGACAGGTCATATGGCTACACCTTC	CASSRRDRSYGYTF
TRBV10-3	.	TRBJ2-2	once	TGTGCCATCAGTGAGTCGCGGACTCCCCCCCGGGAGCTGTTTTTT	CAISESRTPPRELFF
TRBV12-3/TRBV12-4	.	TRBJ1-6	.	TGTGCCAGCAGTTTTCTGGAACAGGATTCACCCCTCCACTTT	CASSFLEQDSPLHF
TRBV11-2	.	TRBJ1-2	many	TGTGCCAGCAGCTTAATAGGAGATGGGGCCTATGGCTACACCTTC	CASSLIGDGAYGYTF
TRBV5-6	.	TRBJ1-2	.	TGTGCCAGCAGCTTATTGTCCCTTGGCTACACCTTC	CASSLLSLGYTF
TRBV12-3/TRBV12-4	.	TRBJ2-2	.	TGTGCCAGCAGTCAGGGGGGGCCGGGCGGGGAGCTGTTTTTT	CASSQGGPGGELFF
TRBV7-9	.	TRBJ1-2	many	TGTGCCAGCAGCTCGGACGGGTATGGCTACACCTTC	CASSSDGYGYTF
TRBV24-1	TRBD2	TRBJ2-7	many	TGTGCCACCAGTGCCTCAGGGACTAGCGGGGACTACGAGCAGTACTTC	CATSASGTSGDYEQYF
TRBV20-1	.	TRBJ1-2	.	TGCAGTGCTAGAGTACACTCTAAACTTAACTATGGCTACACCTTC	CSARVHSKLNYGYTF
TRBV9	TRBD1	TRBJ2-5	few	TGTGCCAGCAGCGTAGTAGGGACAGGGGGGGAGACCCAGTACTTC	CASSVVGTGGETQYF
TRBV5-1	TRBD2	TRBJ2-1	few	TGCGCCAGCAGCTTGCCAGCGGGAGTCAATGAGCAGTTCTTC	CASSLPAGVNEQFF
TRBV7-2	TRBD2	TRBJ2-1	few	TGTGCCAGCAGCTTAGCTGGCGCGGGGGGGCTGGATGAGCAGTTCTTC	CASSLAGAGGLDEQFF
TRBV6-5	.	TRBJ1-1	many	TGTGCCAGCAGTTACAGGGGCCACACTGAAGCTTTCTTT	CASSYRGHTEAFF
TRBV9	.	TRBJ2-2	few	TGTGCCAGCAGCGTATCAGTAGGGGGGAACGGGTACACCGGGGAGCTGTTTTTT	CASSVSVGGNGYTGELFF
TRBV4-2	TRBD1	TRBJ2-1	.	TGTGCCAGCAGCCAAAGACAGGGTTCCTACAATGAGCAGTTCTTC	CASSQRQGSYNEQFF
TRBV20-1	TRBD2	TRBJ2-5	many	TGCAGTGCCACCCCACTAGCGGGAGGGCAGGAGACCCAGTACTTC	CSATPLAGGQETQYF
TRBV3-1	.	TRBJ1-1	.	TGTGCCAGCAGCCGCCAGGGGACATTTACTTTCTTT	CASSRQGTFTFF
TRBV6-1	.	TRBJ2-1	.	TGTGCCAGCAGTGCCGTGGGGAATGAGCAGTTCTTC	CASSAVGNEQFF
TRBV7-6	.	TRBJ2-2	few	TGTGCCAGCAGCTTAGTCGGCAGGAACACCGGGGAGCTGTTTTTT	CASSLVGRNTGELFF
TRBV28	.	TRBJ1-4	.	TGTGCCAGCAGCCGACTCGATCAAGAAAAACTGTTTTTT	CASSRLDQEKLFF
TRBV20-1	TRBD2	TRBJ2-7	.	TGCAGTGCTGTCCCCGGGACTAGCGGGAGATGGGGCTACGAGCAGTACTTC	CSAVPGTSGRWGYEQYF
TRBV20-1	.	TRBJ1-1	once	TGCAGTGCTAGCATACAGGTTAGGTATTCTGAAGCTTTCTTT	CSASIQVRYSEAFF
TRBV7-2	.	TRBJ2-2	.	TGTGCCAGCAGGGTAGCTCGGGGGGCCTACGGGGAGCTGTTTTTT	CASRVARGAYGELFF
TRBV29-1	.	TRBJ2-1	.	TGCAGCGTTATAGTCAGAAGCTCCTACAATGAGCAGTTCTTC	CSVIVRSSYNEQFF
TRBV20-1	.	TRBJ1-4	.	TGCAGTGCTAGAGAAGTAGGGCCAGATGAAAAACTGTTTTTT	CSAREVGPDEKLFF
TRBV6-2/TRBV6-3	.	TRBJ1-2	many	TGTGCCAGCAGCAGAGCCCGGGCGGACGGACCTCGAGGCACCTTC	CASSRARADGPRGTF
TRBV7-9	TRBD2	TRBJ2-5	many	TGTGCCAGCGGCTTGGTAGCGGGTTCTGAGACCCAGTACTTC	CASGLVAGSETQYF
TRBV28	.	TRBJ2-7	few	TGTGCCAGCAGGGACGCTAGGTACGAGCAGTACTTC	CASRDARYEQYF
TRBV4-3	.	TRBJ1-5	.	TGCGCCAGCAGCCCATACCGGGACGGGAGCAATCAGCCCCAGCATTTT	CASSPYRDGSNQPQHF
TRBV7-3	TRBD2	TRBJ2-1	.	TGTGCCAGCAGCCGAGCGGGAGCCCGCTCCTACAATGAGCAGTTCTTC	CASSRAGARSYNEQFF
TRBV5-1	.	TRBJ2-1	many	TGTGCCAGCAGTTTAGGTGGCGGGTACAATGAGCAGTTCTTC	CASSLGGGYNEQFF
TRBV4-2	.	TRBJ2-3	.	TGTGCCAGCAGCCCTTTATCAGCGGGCACCACAGATACGCAGTATTTT	CASSPLSAGTTDTQYF
TRBV29-1	TRBD1	TRBJ2-7	.	TGCAGCGCCTCACAGGGGATTTCCTACGAGCAGTACTTC	CSASQGISYEQYF